The 30 T cell receptor beta chains listed next were all sequenced from one sample in a study of T cell changes during pregnancy in multiple sclerosis. Here immunoSEQ multiplex PCR was the method, and the copy in TCRdb shows in-frame clones only, minus some. The sample includes approximately 40,000 clones, around 90% of them seen just once. The sample was CD4+ T cells from peripheral blood mononuclear cells, taken before pregnancy. The receptors were sampled from a female donor with multiple sclerosis, enrolled in a pregnancy study.

The V gene is TRBV6-5, the J gene TRBJ1-1; a possible D gene is TRBD1 (6 bases). CDR3 length: 14 residues. Germline CDR1 MNHEY, CDR2 SVGAGI. With 6 bases removed from V and 3 bases from J, the gap between germline ends came to 14 bases. In DNA form, the CDR3 reads TGTGCCAGCAGCCTCGAGAGGGGGTACACTGAAGCTTTCTTT. Translation: CASSLERGYTEAFF.

The rearrangement joins TRBV18 to TRBJ2-1, with TRBD2 matching over 12 bases. Germline trimming cut 3 bases from V and 4 bases from J; bases unmatched to any gene: 7. The CDR3 is 17 amino acids. The germline V gene encodes CDR1 KGHSH and CDR2 LQKENI. CDR3 region: CASSPLNLAGGYNEQFF. The DNA for the CDR3 is TGTGCCAGCTCACCGTTGAACCTAGCGGGGGGGTACAATGAGCAGTTCTTC.

This chain connects TRBV11-2 to TRBJ1-4; tentative D call: TRBD1 (6 bases). V was clipped by 3 bases and J by 4 bases, with 18 bases between them. CDR1 is SGHAT, CDR2 FQNNGV, per germline. The CDR3 totals 17 residues. The CDR3 nucleotides read TGTGCCAGCAGCTTTGGTCTCCACAGGGTACTTAATGAAAAACTGTTTTTT. Protein product: CASSFGLHRVLNEKLFF.

The chain couples TRBV2 to TRBJ2-1; 7 bases are shared with TRBD2. Germline V CDR1 and CDR2: SNHLY, FYNNEI. The ends lost 2 bases at V and 3 bases at J; junction bases unmatched: 16. The CDR3 has 19 residues. The CDR3 nucleotides read TGTGCCAGCAGTGAAACCGCGGGGGTCGATCAATGGTACTACAATGAGCAGTTCTTC. The encoded protein is CASSETAGVDQWYYNEQFF.

The rearrangement uses TRBV4-3 and TRBJ2-7; D unresolved. There are 13 residues in the CDR3. V lost 1 base, J lost 3 bases, and 7 bases lay in between. Germline values: CDR1 LGHNA, CDR2 YSLEER. The CDR3 loop is CASSQGRNYEQYF. CDR3 bases: TGCGCCAGCAGCCAAGGCAGAAACTACGAGCAGTACTTC.

CDR3 nucleotides: TGTGCCACCGCGGAACGAAGGACAGCTTTTAGCAATCAGCCCCAGCATTTT. Translating it yields CATAERRTAFSNQPQHF. The genes are TRBV28 and TRBJ1-5, with D tentatively TRBD1 (6 bases). Germline V lookup: CDR1 MDHEN, CDR2 SYDVKM. V dropped 10 bases and J dropped 0 bases, with 22 bases sitting between them. This CDR3 region has 17 residues.

Worth noting for this clone: Mismatch with germline at one junction end may stem from a read error. This sequence joins TRBV5-6 and TRBJ1-1, with D possibly matching TRBD1 (6 bases). Germline V gene sequence: CDR1 SGHDT, CDR2 YYEEEE. The CDR3 consists of 11 residues. The chain's CDR3 is CASSARGETFF. CDR3 nucleotides: TGTGCCAGCAGTGCCAGGGGTGAAACTTTCTTT.

The rearrangement uses TRBV4-2 and TRBJ1-3; D unresolved. CDR1 and CDR2 (germline): LGHNA, YNFKEQ. The length of the CDR3 is 15 residues. The V end lost 7 bases, the J end lost 2 bases, and 15 bases lay between the germline ends. CDR3 protein: CASTPGRVTGNTIYF. DNA for the CDR3: TGTGCCAGCACCCCGGGTCGGGTTACTGGAAACACCATATATTTT.

The rearrangement joins TRBV6-6 to TRBJ1-5; 7 bases align to TRBD1. CDR1 and CDR2 (germline): MNHNY, SVGAGI (reference sequence). The CDR3 extends over 15 amino acids. After removal of 6 bases from V and 2 bases from J, the junction contained 7 bases not matched to a gene. CDR3 protein: CASSLDRVGNQPQHF. The CDR3 coding sequence is TGTGCCAGCAGCCTCGACAGGGTGGGCAATCAGCCCCAGCATTTT.

The J gene is TRBJ2-5, the V gene TRBV11-3; TRBD1 might be the D (5 bases). The CDR3 totals 15 residues. Trimming cost V 1 base and J 0 bases, with 9 bases left between them. Germline V gene sequence: CDR1 SGHNT, CDR2 YENEEA. The DNA of the CDR3 is TGTGCCAGCAGCTTAGGGGCGGACAACCAAGAGACCCAGTACTTC. It is translated as CASSLGADNQETQYF.

The rearrangement links TRBV28 to TRBJ2-1, with TRBD1 as a possible D gene (6 bases). CDR1 MDHEN and CDR2 SYDVKM come from the germline V gene. This CDR3 has 14 amino acids. Trimming removed 6 bases at V and 7 bases at J, with 16 bases between. Here the CDR3 DNA reads TGTGCCAGCAGCAGCAACAGGGTGTGGAATGAGCAGTTCTTC. Translation: CASSSNRVWNEQFF. The full variable domain, in which reference TRBV28 and TRBJ2-1 provide the parts outside the CDR3, is DVKVTQSSRYLVKRTGEKVFLECVQDMDHENMFWYRQDPGLGLRLIYFSYDVKMKEKGDIPEGYSVSREKKERFSLILESASTNQTSMYLCASSSNRVWNEQFFGPGTRLTVL.

The chain joins TRBV5-1 to TRBJ1-2; 10 nucleotides align to TRBD1. The CDR3 loop spans 16 amino acids. CDR1 is SGHRS and CDR2 is YFSETQ in the germline V gene. V lost 1 base, J lost 3 bases, and 6 bases stayed unmatched. As DNA, the CDR3 is TGCGCCAGCAGCTTGTTTTTTGGGACAGGGGACTATGGCTACACCTTC. It specifies CASSLFFGTGDYGYTF.

This clone came up once. V is TRBV18 and J is TRBJ2-7; D is unclear. V dropped 6 bases and J dropped 6 bases, with 9 bases sitting between them. This CDR3 contains 11 residues. CDR1 and CDR2 from the germline V gene are KGHSH and LQKENI. The CDR3 region has the DNA TGTGCCAGCTCTCCCTCGGGCGAGCAGTACTTC. Its translation: CASSPSGEQYF.

The genes are TRBV7-8 and TRBJ1-2, with TRBD1 as a possible D gene (5 bases). Germline V lookup: CDR1 SGHVS, CDR2 FQNEAQ. V dropped 3 bases and J dropped 1 base, with 18 bases sitting between them. The CDR3 is 17 amino acids. CDR3 sequence: CASSFGGVTLFNYGYTF. The CDR3 nucleotides are TGTGCCAGCAGCTTCGGGGGAGTAACACTTTTTAACTATGGCTACACCTTC.

J is TRBJ1-5 and V is TRBV5-5, with a possible D match to TRBD1 (5 bases). Germline CDR1 reads SGHKS; CDR2 reads YYEKEE (reference sequence). V gave up 2 bases and J gave up 5 bases, with 8 bases separating them. There are 13 residues in the CDR3. The CDR3 protein is CASSLTGDQPQHF. The CDR3 DNA reads TGTGCCAGCAGCTTAACGGGGGATCAGCCCCAGCATTTT.

Only a few counts were recorded for this clone. The rearrangement links TRBV7-2 to TRBJ1-4, with D uncertain. V lost 0 bases and J lost 14, with 10 bases in between. The germline V gene encodes CDR1 SGHTA and CDR2 FQGNSA. The CDR3 runs 12 residues. The CDR3 region has the DNA TGTGCCAGCAGCTTAGCGAATGGCCCCCTGTTTTTT. Translated, it gives CASSLANGPLFF.

The chain has TRBV11-2 and TRBJ2-3; 9 nucleotides align to TRBD2. Per the germline V gene, CDR1 is SGHAT and CDR2 is FQNNGV. The ends lost 3 bases at V and 2 bases at J; junction bases unmatched: 3. The CDR3 has 15 amino acids. CDR3 sequence (DNA): TGTGCCAGCAGCTTTCAGCGGGGGGTCACAGATACGCAGTATTTT. Its translation is CASSFQRGVTDTQYF.

The rearrangement joins TRBV7-2 to TRBJ1-1, with D maybe TRBD1 (6 bases). The germline CDR1 and CDR2 sequences are SGHTA and FQGNSA. The CDR3 loop spans 16 amino acids. V dropped 4 bases and J dropped 1 base, with 16 bases sitting between them. Written as DNA, the CDR3 is TGTGCCAGCAGCTCGGTCCGGGGCAGGGGGAACACTGAAGCTTTCTTT. It encodes CASSSVRGRGNTEAFF. Full variable domain (missing parts from reference TRBV7-2 and TRBJ1-1): GAGVSQSPSNKVTEKGKDVELRCDPISGHTALYWYRQSLGQGLEFLIYFQGNSAPDKSGLPSDRFSAERTGGSVSTLTIQRTQQEDSAVYLCASSSVRGRGNTEAFFGQGTRLTVV.

V is TRBV19 and J is TRBJ2-3; possibly TRBD2 for D (5 bases). CDR3 length: 15 residues. Germline V gives CDR1 LNHDA, CDR2 SQIVND (reference sequence). The germline V and J ends were trimmed by 3 bases and 6 bases, with 16 bases remaining between them. The CDR3 DNA follows: TGTGCCAGTAGTATTTCAGGACTCTTGACTGATACGCAGTATTTT. Translation gives CASSISGLLTDTQYF.

The chain is built from TRBV5-6 and TRBJ1-3; perhaps TRBD1 as D (6 bases). In germline, CDR1 is SGHDT, CDR2 YYEEEE. Trimming removed 2 bases at V and 3 bases at J, with 9 bases between. CDR3 size: 14 residues. CDR3 sequence (DNA): TGTGCCAGCAGCTTACGAGGGGGTGGAAACACCATATATTTT. It encodes CASSLRGGGNTIYF.

This chain links TRBV7-3 with TRBJ2-3; TRBD2 matches 13 bases. Germline trimming cut 4 bases from V and 4 bases from J; bases unmatched to any gene: 2. CDR1 SGHTA and CDR2 FQGTGA come from the germline V gene. There are 15 residues in the CDR3. The CDR3 DNA reads as TGTGCCAGCAGCTCGGGGACTAGCGGGGCAGATACGCAGTATTTT. The encoded protein is CASSSGTSGADTQYF.

V and J are TRBV28 and TRBJ1-5; 9 bases are a match to TRBD1. The CDR3 loop spans 15 amino acids. CDR1 and CDR2 (germline): MDHEN, SYDVKM. V was clipped by 5 bases and J by 7 bases; unmatched bases: 9. The CDR3 loop reads CASSKDRGGGQPQHF. The CDR3 nucleotides read TGTGCCAGCAGTAAGGACAGGGGCGGTGGGCAGCCCCAGCATTTT.

The sample holds one count of this clone. V gene TRBV6-5 combines with J gene TRBJ1-2; D unresolved. The V gene's germline CDR1 is MNHEY and CDR2 SVGAGI. Trimming took off 5 bases at V and 8 bases at J, with 15 bases between the two ends. The CDR3 covers 13 residues. The CDR3 reads CASSPIPLGGYTF. The CDR3, as DNA: TGTGCCAGCAGTCCGATCCCCCTAGGCGGCTACACCTTC.

The chain has TRBV18 and TRBJ1-2; 8 bases are a match to TRBD1. The CDR3 spans 16 residues. V shed 2 bases and J 7 bases; nucleotides not matched to a gene: 12. Germline V CDR1 and CDR2: KGHSH, LQKENI. DNA of the CDR3: TGTGCCAGCTCACCAGTATCAGGGGGCCCGGTTGGTGGCTACACCTTC. Translating gives CASSPVSGGPVGGYTF.

This chain joins TRBV14 and TRBJ1-4, with D hard to call. The length of the CDR3 is 17 residues. With 0 bases removed from V and 4 bases from J, the gap between germline ends came to 15 bases. CDR1 and CDR2 (germline): SGHDN, FVKESK. The CDR3 DNA reads as TGTGCCAGCAGCCAAGATTACTCCGACACCCTTAATGAAAAACTGTTTTTT. Protein product: CASSQDYSDTLNEKLFF.

This sequence joins TRBV2 and TRBJ1-2, with 7 bases lining up with TRBD1. The length of the CDR3 is 15 residues. With V trimmed by 5 bases and J by 0 bases, 6 bases remained unmatched. Germline V gene data show CDR1 as SNHLY and CDR2 as FYNNEI. CDR3 sequence reads: CASSSRTGANYGYTF. In nucleotides, the CDR3 is TGTGCCAGCAGTTCCAGAACAGGGGCTAACTATGGCTACACCTTC.

The V gene is TRBV5-1, the J gene TRBJ2-7; D may be TRBD2 (6 bases). V lost 3 bases and J lost 1, with 14 bases in between. The CDR3 totals 15 residues. CDR1 and CDR2 from the germline V gene are SGHRS and YFSETQ. The CDR3 DNA reads TGCGCCAGCAGCTCAACCGGGGGACGATCCTACGAGCAGTACTTC. Protein: CASSSTGGRSYEQYF.

The chain couples TRBV7-2 to TRBJ1-2, with D maybe TRBD1 (5 bases). CDR1 is SGHTA, CDR2 FQGNSA, per germline. The CDR3 has 15 amino acids. The V and J ends lost 5 bases and 4 bases respectively, with 17 bases between them. Here the CDR3 reads CASSRRDSSAYGYTF. The CDR3 region has the DNA TGTGCCAGCAGCAGACGGGACTCTTCGGCCTATGGCTACACCTTC.

This chain links TRBV7-8 with TRBJ2-5, with a tentative D call TRBD2 (5 bases). V dropped 5 bases and J dropped 4 bases, with 8 bases sitting between them. This CDR3 contains 12 residues. CDR1 is SGHVS, CDR2 FQNEAQ, per germline. CDR3 DNA: TGTGCCAGCAGCCCCAGCGGAGAGACCCAGTACTTC. Amino acid sequence: CASSPSGETQYF.

This chain links TRBV29-1 with TRBJ1-2; possible D gene TRBD1, 5 bases. The length of the CDR3 is 14 residues. Germline CDR1 and CDR2: SQVTM and ANQGSEA. V lost 0 bases to trimming and J lost 1 base, with 9 bases between them. The CDR3 is CSVEEGVVNYGYTF. The DNA for the CDR3 is TGCAGCGTTGAAGAAGGGGTAGTTAACTATGGCTACACCTTC.